These 30 T cell receptor beta chains share one sample of origin, sequenced in a study of response to subunit inactivated influenza vaccine. TCRdb used MiXCR to reprocess the RT-PCR reads, holding one entry per CDR3 protein. Here the sample spans about 540,000 distinct CDR3 sequences, around 21% being singletons. The same data also went into a second study, on T cells expressing NK-cell markers. Turning to that study: In generating TCR beta cDNA, 5'RACE template switching with UMIs was used.

The starting material was CD4+ T cells sorted from PBMCs, obtained 11 to 12 days after vaccination. All receptors derive from a man aged 50 or older who received an inactivated influenza vaccine.

This clonotype was seen only a few times. The rearrangement uses TRBV6-6 and TRBJ2-3, with D tentatively TRBD1 or TRBD2 (6 bases each). The CDR3 consists of 12 residues. V lost 6 bases and J 11 bases, leaving 15 bases between the germline ends. In germline, CDR1 is MNHNY, CDR2 SVGAGI (reference sequence). The CDR3 protein is CASSAPGGLQYF. Written as DNA, the CDR3 is TGTGCCAGCAGCGCCCCCGGGGGCTTGCAGTATTTT.

This clonotype was picked up a small number of times. This chain connects TRBV5-6 to TRBJ2-5; no firm D call. The ends were cut back, 0 bases at V and 1 base at J, with 7 bases in the middle. The CDR3 contains 14 residues. Germline loops: CDR1 SGHDT, CDR2 YYEEEE. CDR3 bases: TGTGCCAGCAGCTTGGATCTATCCCAAGAGACCCAGTACTTC. Protein product: CASSLDLSQETQYF.

The rearrangement uses TRBV29-1 and TRBJ1-2; D is possibly TRBD1 (5 bases). The CDR3 has 14 amino acids. Germline lookup yields CDR1 SQVTM and CDR2 ANQGSEA. V was clipped by 7 bases and J by 6 bases, with 21 bases between them. Here the CDR3 DNA reads TGCAGCGGCTCCCAGGGTACGAGTAGGGATGGCTACACCTTC. Protein sequence: CSGSQGTSRDGYTF.

This clonotype was seen a handful of times. The chain has TRBV6-1 and TRBJ1-5, with D tentatively TRBD1 (5 bases). V lost 1 base to trimming and J lost 6 bases, with 13 bases between them. The CDR3 runs to 15 residues. Germline CDR1 and CDR2: MNHNS and SASEGT. The CDR3 loop is CASSEGFGRGQPQHF. CDR3 bases: TGTGCCAGCAGTGAAGGGTTCGGAAGGGGTCAGCCCCAGCATTTT.

V and J are TRBV12-3 or TRBV12-4 and TRBJ1-2; D is perhaps TRBD1 (6 bases). Trimming shortened V by 6 bases and J by 6 bases, and 14 bases separated the two germline ends. The CDR3 extends over 13 amino acids. The CDR3 region is CASSQTGTNGYTF. The DNA of the CDR3 is TGTGCCAGCAGCCAGACAGGCACTAATGGCTACACCTTC.

V is TRBV12-3 or TRBV12-4 and J is TRBJ1-6; D gene ambiguous. This CDR3 is built from 14 residues. Trimming stripped 4 bases from V and 3 bases from J, with 7 bases between. The DNA for the CDR3 is TGTGCCAGCAGTTACAACAGCTATAATTCACCCCTCCACTTT. Translated: CASSYNSYNSPLHF.

This sequence joins TRBV10-3 and TRBJ2-3; 8 bases are shared with TRBD2. CDR1 ENHRY and CDR2 SYGVKD come from the germline V gene. Unmatched junction bases numbered 8, after V lost 3 bases and J lost 6 bases. CDR3 length: 15 residues. The DNA for the CDR3 is TGTGCCATCAGTGACCCGGGACTAGTTTTCGATACGCAGTATTTT. Translating it yields CAISDPGLVFDTQYF.

This clonotype was detected a few times. The chain is built from TRBV29-1 and TRBJ1-1; 10 positions match TRBD1. The V gene's germline CDR1 is SQVTM and CDR2 ANQGSEA. With V trimmed by 6 bases and J by 0 bases, 1 base remained unmatched. The CDR3 contains 13 residues. CDR3 amino acids: CSVGQGVNTEAFF. In DNA form, the CDR3 reads TGCAGCGTAGGACAGGGGGTGAACACTGAAGCTTTCTTT.

The table lists this clonotype with a few counts. An end of the junction does not agree with germline; a read error may underlie this. The CDR3 here is CATSDRGVTPRDF. The DNA of the CDR3 is TGTGCCACCTCGGACAGGGGAGTTACCCCAAGGGACTTC. The chain links TRBV6-1 to TRBJ2-5; 9 nucleotides line up with TRBD1. The CDR3 is 13 residues long. The germline V gene encodes CDR1 MNHNS and CDR2 SASEGT.

This clonotype turned up a few times. The V and J genes are TRBV29-1 and TRBJ2-5; D may be TRBD2 (5 bases). CDR1 and CDR2 from the germline V gene are SQVTM and ANQGSEA. The V gene lost 6 bases and the J gene lost 5 bases, with 19 bases spanning the gap. The CDR3 is 14 residues long. This chain's CDR3 is CSVGHNPRGETQYF. Here the CDR3 DNA reads TGCAGCGTCGGGCACAACCCTAGAGGGGAGACCCAGTACTTC.

This rearrangement joins TRBV11-2 to TRBJ2-7; the match to TRBD2 covers 8 bases. This CDR3 contains 16 residues. CDR1 is SGHAT, CDR2 FQNNGV, per germline. With V trimmed by 5 bases and J by 0 bases, 9 bases remained unmatched. The CDR3 here is CASSLPRLAYSYEQYF. CDR3 sequence (DNA): TGTGCCAGCAGCCTTCCCCGACTAGCGTACTCCTACGAGCAGTACTTC.

The chain employs TRBV12-5 and TRBJ2-3; 7 nucleotides match TRBD1. Germline V CDR1 and CDR2: LGHNT, FRNRAP. The V and J ends lost 2 bases and 2 bases, in that order; junction bases with no gene match: 10. The CDR3 length is 17 residues. CDR3 in DNA: TGTGCTAGTGGTTTGACCGGACAGGTAGGGCTCACAGATACGCAGTATTTT. Translation gives CASGLTGQVGLTDTQYF.

The chain carries TRBV28 and TRBJ2-1; 12 bases match TRBD1. Germline V gene sequence: CDR1 MDHEN, CDR2 SYDVKM. This CDR3 region has 14 residues. J lost 9 bases, V lost 6 bases, and 6 bases had no gene match. This chain's CDR3 is CASRPGTGGFEQFF. The CDR3, as DNA: TGTGCCAGCAGGCCCGGGACAGGGGGCTTTGAGCAGTTCTTC.

The chain joins TRBV7-8 to TRBJ2-5, with TRBD2 identical over 7 bases. Germline loops: CDR1 SGHVS, CDR2 FQNEAQ. The CDR3 covers 17 residues. V lost 0 bases, J lost 2 bases, and 9 bases stayed unmatched. The CDR3 reads CASSLAHVWRGQETQYF. The CDR3 DNA follows: TGTGCCAGCAGCTTAGCGCACGTTTGGCGGGGGCAAGAGACCCAGTACTTC.

The rearrangement links TRBV29-1 to TRBJ2-2, with D perhaps matching TRBD1 or TRBD2 (5 bases each). V was cut by 5 bases and J by 2 bases, with 12 bases left in between. Germline-derived CDR1 and CDR2 are SQVTM and ANQGSEA. This CDR3 is 14 amino acids long. CDR3 bases: TGCAGCGTTTTAGGGACGGACAACACCGGGGAGCTGTTTTTT. Translated, it gives CSVLGTDNTGELFF.

This clonotype came up once. This chain uses TRBV30 with TRBJ2-1, with 11 bases aligning to TRBD1. With 3 bases clipped from V and 3 bases from J, the junction kept 4 bases outside the gene matches. Looked up from germline, CDR1 is GTSNPN and CDR2 is SVGIG (reference sequence). This CDR3 is built from 15 residues. The CDR3 protein is CAWSFGTGGYNEQFF. The CDR3 DNA is TGTGCCTGGAGCTTCGGGACAGGGGGCTACAATGAGCAGTTCTTC.

The sample holds a few counts of this clonotype. The chain uses TRBV5-1 and TRBJ2-3; weak D call: TRBD2 (5 bases). Germline V lookup: CDR1 SGHRS, CDR2 YFSETQ. The CDR3 extends over 16 amino acids. V shed 6 bases and J shed 2 bases, with 19 bases lying between them. This CDR3 is CASTPPGRRPTDTQYF. In DNA, the CDR3 is TGCGCCAGCACCCCCCCGGGAAGACGTCCCACAGATACGCAGTATTTT. Based on the CDR3 plus reference TRBV5-1 and TRBJ2-3, the full variable domain is KAGVTQTPRYLIKTRGQQVTLSCSPISGHRSVSWYQQTPGQGLQFLFEYFSETQRNKGNFPGRFSGRQFSNSRSEMNVSTLELGDSALYLCASTPPGRRPTDTQYFGPGTRLTVL.

This clonotype was seen many times. This sequence joins TRBV10-3 and TRBJ2-7; unclear D gene. The CDR3 has 11 residues. CDR1 is ENHRY and CDR2 is SYGVKD in the germline V gene. V was trimmed by 3 bases and J by 3 bases, leaving 3 bases between them. CDR3 loop: CAISDLYEQYF. The CDR3 DNA reads TGTGCCATCAGTGATCTCTACGAGCAGTACTTC.

The chain carries TRBV10-3 and TRBJ1-1, with a possible D match to TRBD1 (5 bases). The CDR3 consists of 13 residues. Germline CDR1 is ENHRY and CDR2 is SYGVKD. The V end lost 10 bases, the J end lost 1 base, and 13 bases lay between the germline ends. CDR3 coding DNA: TGTGCCACCCTTGCGGGGGGGAACACTGAAGCTTTCTTT. Its protein product is CATLAGGNTEAFF.

This clonotype was seen a handful of times. The chain recombines TRBV4-3 with TRBJ1-1; D call uncertain. Trimming cost V 0 bases and J 8 bases, with 13 bases left between them. The CDR3 length is 14 residues. Per germline, CDR1 LGHNA and CDR2 YSLEER. As DNA, the CDR3 is TGCGCCAGCAGCCAAGATCGAAGGGCTCTAGAAGCTTTCTTT. This sequence encodes CASSQDRRALEAFF.

This clonotype came up a few times. The chain is built from TRBV28 and TRBJ2-3; 12 nucleotides align to TRBD2. The CDR3 has 17 amino acids. Germline loops: CDR1 MDHEN, CDR2 SYDVKM. Unmatched junction bases numbered 10, after V lost 3 bases and J lost 6 bases. CDR3 in amino acids: CASSFRLLAGGFDTQYF. In DNA, the CDR3 is TGTGCCAGCAGTTTTAGGTTACTAGCGGGAGGCTTTGATACGCAGTATTTT.

The rearrangement links TRBV4-3 to TRBJ2-4; a possible D gene is TRBD2 (6 bases). The CDR3 runs to 15 residues. V was clipped by 5 bases and J by 1 base, with 12 bases between them. The germline gives CDR1 LGHNA, CDR2 YSLEER. The CDR3 bases are TGCGCCAGCAGCGGCGGGGCCGGGGCCAAAAACATTCAGTACTTC. Amino acids: CASSGGAGAKNIQYF.

This clonotype was found many times. The chain uses TRBV4-3 and TRBJ2-3; a weak D match, TRBD1 (6 bases). The CDR3 contains 13 residues. Germline CDR1 LGHNA, CDR2 YSLEER. V was trimmed by 1 base and J by 8 bases, leaving 10 bases between them. CDR3 in DNA: TGCGCCAGCAGCCAAGTAACAGGGAGTACGCAGTATTTT. Protein: CASSQVTGSTQYF.

This clonotype has more than one count but fewer than ten. This sequence joins TRBV12-3 or TRBV12-4 and TRBJ2-7; TRBD2 aligns across 7 bases. V was clipped by 2 bases and J by 6 bases; unmatched bases: 7. The CDR3 is 14 amino acids. The CDR3 is CASSLSGAMSEQYF. The CDR3 nucleotides are TGTGCCAGCAGTTTAAGCGGGGCGATGAGCGAGCAGTACTTC.

This clonotype was recorded once. The chain has TRBV2 and TRBJ2-3; 9 nucleotides line up with TRBD1. Germline CDR1 and CDR2: SNHLY and FYNNEI. This CDR3 is built from 16 residues. Losses at the gene ends were 1 base for V and 2 bases for J; bases not matched to a gene: 4. CDR3 coding DNA: TGTGCCAGCAGTGAAGACGGGACAGGGTTCACAGATACGCAGTATTTT. It translates to CASSEDGTGFTDTQYF.

The chain joins TRBV19 to TRBJ2-2, with a possible D match to TRBD2 (5 bases). The V end was cut by 7 bases, the J end by 1 base, with 16 bases between. This CDR3 spans 16 amino acids. CDR1 and CDR2 (germline): LNHDA, SQIVND (reference sequence). The CDR3: CASTRLPRQNTGELFF. CDR3 DNA: TGTGCCAGTACCAGACTACCGAGGCAGAACACCGGGGAGCTGTTTTTT.

The genes are TRBV7-8 and TRBJ2-3; 12 nucleotides align to TRBD2. Trimming at V came to 1 base and at J to 1 base, leaving 9 bases not matched to a gene. Germline CDR1 SGHVS, CDR2 FQNEAQ. The CDR3 is 19 amino acids. DNA of the CDR3: TGTGCCAGCAGCTTAGTTATGCGTGGACTAGCGGGGCGCACAGATACGCAGTATTTT. Translated: CASSLVMRGLAGRTDTQYF.

In regard to this clonotype: An end of the junction does not agree with germline; a read error may underlie this. This chain uses TRBV7-2 with TRBJ2-5; 10 nucleotides line up with TRBD2. The CDR3 totals 15 residues. The germline V gene encodes CDR1 SGHTA and CDR2 FQGNSA. The CDR3 nucleotides read TGTGCCAGCAGCTTAAAGTCTGGACTAGCGGTCCTACGGGACTTC. Translated, it gives CASSLKSGLAVLRDF.

This chain joins TRBV7-2 and TRBJ2-3; D is possibly TRBD2 (5 bases). The CDR3 is 13 residues long. Trimming removed 3 bases from V and 8 bases from J, with 12 bases in between. Germline V gene sequence: CDR1 SGHTA, CDR2 FQGNSA. DNA of the CDR3: TGTGCCAGCAGCTTGCTGCGGGTCGGTACGCAGTATTTT. Protein: CASSLLRVGTQYF.

This clonotype was detected only once. The chain joins TRBV19 to TRBJ2-1; TRBD2 might be the D (5 bases). Germline loops: CDR1 LNHDA, CDR2 SQIVND (reference sequence). V was pared by 0 bases and J by 10 bases, with 10 bases between. The CDR3 is 13 amino acids. The CDR3 DNA sequence: TGTGCCAGTAGTATAGATCGGCGGGCCGAGCAGTTCTTC. Its protein product is CASSIDRRAEQFF.